A single sample is the source of the 18 T cell receptor beta chains below, sequenced in a study of control samples from healthy donors and cancer patients. The repertoire was sequenced with immunoSEQ multiplex PCR; TCRdb's copy has only in-frame clones and lacks some. The sample gives about 44,000 clones, 87% of which show up once; about 10% is in the top ten. Sequenced: PBMCs. These receptors were taken from a woman aged 60-75 years with lung cancer.

The chain uses TRBV7-9 and TRBJ2-7; D not resolved. Germline V gene lookup returns CDR1 SEHNR and CDR2 FQNEAQ (reference sequence). Trimming left V 4 bases short and J 1 base short, with 8 bases between. The CDR3 sequence is 13 residues long. CDR3 nucleotides: TGTGCCAGCAGCTCCGGGCTGTCCTACGAGCAGTACTTC. This codes for CASSSGLSYEQYF.

The V call is TRBV6-1, the J call TRBJ2-3; 7 bases match TRBD2. This CDR3 comprises 16 residues. J gave up 0 bases and V 2 bases, and 5 bases lay outside the gene matches. Per germline, CDR1 MNHNS and CDR2 SASEGT. The CDR3 loop is CASSEPLAVSTDTQYF. The CDR3 DNA reads as TGTGCCAGCAGTGAACCCCTAGCGGTGAGCACAGATACGCAGTATTTT.

This clone was recorded once. The chain combines TRBV13 with TRBJ2-1; 8 positions match TRBD2. The V segment lost 8 bases and the J segment 6 bases; nucleotides outside the gene matches: 15. There are 16 residues in the CDR3. Germline CDR1 PRHDT, CDR2 FYEKMQ (reference sequence). This chain's CDR3 is CASHQAGAGAANEQFF. CDR3 in DNA: TGTGCCAGCCACCAAGCGGGAGCGGGAGCGGCCAATGAGCAGTTCTTC.

This clone appeared a single time. V gene TRBV4-1 combines with J gene TRBJ1-2; D is unresolved. Germline V gives CDR1 MGHRA, CDR2 YSYEKL. This CDR3 region has 15 residues. V was shortened by 4 bases and J by 0 bases, with 12 bases between the two germline ends. CDR3 in DNA: TGCGCCAGCAGCCCTTTCTTTTTAACTAACTATGGCTACACCTTC. This encodes CASSPFFLTNYGYTF.

This rearrangement joins TRBV5-4 to TRBJ2-7; 11 positions agree with TRBD1. Losses at the gene ends were 4 bases for V and 4 bases for J; bases not matched to a gene: 7. Germline V gives CDR1 SGHNT, CDR2 YYREEE (reference sequence). The CDR3 spans 15 residues. CDR3 residues: CASSAPGQGGYEQYF. The CDR3, as DNA: TGTGCCAGCAGCGCCCCGGGACAGGGGGGGTACGAGCAGTACTTC.

The CDR3 DNA is TGTGCTAGTGGTCAGGGGACAGGGCTAGTCAAAAACATTCAGTACTTC. Translation: CASGQGTGLVKNIQYF. This sequence joins TRBV12-5 and TRBJ2-4, with 9 positions matching TRBD1. Germline V gene sequence: CDR1 LGHNT, CDR2 FRNRAP. The ends lost 5 bases at V and 3 bases at J; junction bases unmatched: 8. This CDR3 spans 16 amino acids.

The chain carries TRBV29-1 and TRBJ2-1; D is possibly TRBD2 (5 bases). The CDR3 is 12 amino acids. V shed 4 bases and J shed 5 bases, with 9 bases lying between them. Germline CDR1 is SQVTM and CDR2 is ANQGSEA. For the CDR3, the DNA is TGCAGCGTTGTGAGCGGTCACAATGAGCAGTTCTTC. Encoded protein: CSVVSGHNEQFF.

The chain uses TRBV14 and TRBJ2-3; possible D gene TRBD2, 6 bases. CDR3 length: 14 amino acids. The ends were cut back, 4 bases at V and 4 bases at J, with 12 bases in the middle. Germline V gives CDR1 SGHDN, CDR2 FVKESK. CDR3 sequence (DNA): TGTGCCAGCAGCCCTAACTGGAGGGCAGATACGCAGTATTTT. Encoded protein: CASSPNWRADTQYF.

The chain couples TRBV6-5 to TRBJ1-1; D unresolved. V was pared by 0 bases and J by 3 bases, with 11 bases between. The CDR3 loop spans 15 amino acids. Germline CDR1 is MNHEY and CDR2 is SVGAGI. The CDR3 coding sequence is TGTGCCAGCAGTTACTCGAAAAGGGTCGACACTGAAGCTTTCTTT. Translation gives CASSYSKRVDTEAFF.

The chain carries TRBV10-3 and TRBJ1-1; 7 bases line up with TRBD1. Germline trimming cut 2 bases from V and 1 base from J; bases unmatched to any gene: 10. This CDR3 has 17 amino acids. The germline V gene has CDR1 ENHRY and CDR2 SYGVKD. CDR3 sequence: CAISEEEGAFGNTEAFF. The DNA of the CDR3 is TGTGCCATCAGTGAGGAGGAGGGGGCGTTTGGGAACACTGAAGCTTTCTTT.

This chain links TRBV2 with TRBJ2-7; maybe TRBD2 (5 bases). The CDR3 consists of 13 residues. V was trimmed by 7 bases and J by 6 bases, leaving 16 bases between them. Per germline, CDR1 SNHLY and CDR2 FYNNEI. The CDR3, as DNA: TGTGCCAGCACACTAGACATTCTGGGCGAGCAGTACTTC. Translation: CASTLDILGEQYF.

V usage is TRBV9 and J usage is TRBJ2-2; 8 nucleotides line up with TRBD2. The germline V gene has CDR1 SGDLS and CDR2 YYNGEE. CDR3 size: 16 residues. V trimming: 0 bases; J trimming: 4 bases; junction bases outside the gene matches: 5. In DNA, the CDR3 is TGTGCCAGCAGCGTAGGAGGTAGCGGGGTCACCGGGGAGCTGTTTTTT. Protein: CASSVGGSGVTGELFF.

The chain recombines TRBV24-1 with TRBJ2-5, with 8 bases aligning to TRBD2. The germline V gene encodes CDR1 KGHDR and CDR2 SFDVKD. This CDR3 has 14 residues. With V trimmed by 5 bases and J by 0 bases, 1 base remained unmatched. The CDR3, as DNA: TGTGCCACCAGTGTAGCGGGGTACCAAGAGACCCAGTACTTC. This sequence encodes CATSVAGYQETQYF.

The chain couples TRBV7-9 to TRBJ1-4; 7 positions agree with TRBD1. Germline V gene lookup returns CDR1 SEHNR and CDR2 FQNEAQ (reference sequence). The CDR3 length is 14 residues. V shed 5 bases and J 7 bases; nucleotides not matched to a gene: 7. The CDR3: CASSGGDSLEKLFF. The CDR3 DNA reads as TGTGCCAGCAGCGGGGGGGACAGCCTTGAAAAACTGTTTTTT.

This rearrangement joins TRBV10-3 to TRBJ2-3; TRBD2 aligns across 10 bases. The CDR3 loop spans 14 amino acids. CDR1 is ENHRY and CDR2 is SYGVKD in the germline V gene. After removal of 6 bases from V and 1 base from J, the junction contained 1 base not matched to a gene. CDR3 in amino acids: CAIRGTSGTDTQYF. CDR3 sequence (DNA): TGTGCCATCAGGGGGACTAGCGGCACAGATACGCAGTATTTT.

The chain uses TRBV5-1 and TRBJ1-1, with D possibly TRBD1 on 6 matching bases. CDR3 length: 15 residues. CDR1 and CDR2 (germline): SGHRS, YFSETQ. Trimming cost V 2 bases and J 2 bases, with 13 bases left between them. CDR3 nucleotide sequence: TGCGCCAGCAGCTTTTTCACAGGGTCAAACACTGAAGCTTTCTTT. This gives the protein CASSFFTGSNTEAFF.

This chain connects TRBV4-1 to TRBJ1-5; D might be TRBD1 (5 bases). Deletions cut 0 bases from V and 2 bases from J, with 14 bases between. CDR3 length equals 17 residues. The germline CDR1 and CDR2 sequences are MGHRA and YSYEKL. The CDR3 loop is CASSQDPGRRGNQPQHF. The CDR3 DNA is TGCGCCAGCAGCCAAGATCCAGGGAGGAGGGGCAATCAGCCCCAGCATTTT.

The CDR3 protein is CASSPGDRLTYEQYF. The CDR3 nucleotides are TGTGCCAGCAGCCCAGGGGACAGGCTTACCTACGAGCAGTACTTC. The chain uses TRBV9 and TRBJ2-7; 8 nucleotides line up with TRBD1. After removal of 4 bases from V and 2 bases from J, the junction contained 8 bases not matched to a gene. Per germline, CDR1 SGDLS and CDR2 YYNGEE. The CDR3 sequence is 15 residues long.